The 32 T cell receptor beta chains presented below share a single source sample, sequenced in a study of immune characterization of retroperitoneal liposarcoma. TCRdb recomputed calls from the PCR reads with MiXCR, one row per CDR3 protein. The sample holds about 10,000 distinct CDR3 sequences, 30% to 45% seen once. Sequenced sample: tumor tissue. The receptors stem from a female donor with retroperitoneal liposarcoma.

This clonotype was detected only once. The chain has TRBV10-2 and TRBJ2-5, with D tentatively TRBD1 (6 bases). This CDR3 spans 12 amino acids. V was clipped by 11 bases and J by 1 base, with 11 bases between them. CDR1 and CDR2 from the germline V gene are WSHSY and SAAADI. Here the CDR3 DNA reads TGCGCCGCCTTGGGGGCCCAAGAGACCCAGTACTTC. Translating it yields CAALGAQETQYF.

This chain connects TRBV27 to TRBJ2-5; 7 positions agree with TRBD1. From germline, CDR1 is MNHEY and CDR2 SMNVEV (reference sequence). Germline trimming cut 0 bases from V and 5 bases from J; bases unmatched to any gene: 6. The CDR3 runs to 15 residues. CDR3 bases: TGTGCCAGCAGTTTATCGAAGGGGGCTGAGGAGACCCAGTACTTC. Its translation is CASSLSKGAEETQYF.

By proportion, this clonotype is medium-sized (0.01 to 0.1%). This sequence joins TRBV7-9 and TRBJ2-7; D is perhaps TRBD1 (6 bases). The CDR3 contains 14 residues. The V end was cut by 2 bases, the J end by 1 base, with 9 bases between. CDR1 and CDR2 from the germline V gene are SEHNR and FQNEAQ (reference sequence). As DNA, the CDR3 is TGTGCCAGCAGCTTAAGGGGGATTTCCTACGAGCAGTACTTC. Its protein is CASSLRGISYEQYF. Variable domain in full (rest from reference TRBV7-9 and TRBJ2-7): DTGVSQNPRHKITKRGQNVTFRCDPISEHNRLYWYRQTLGQGPEFLTYFQNEAQLEKSRLLSDRFSAERPKGSFSTLEIQRTEQGDSAMYLCASSLRGISYEQYFGPGTRLTVT.

V and J are TRBV4-2 and TRBJ2-3, with a weak D call TRBD2 (5 bases). The CDR3 is made up of 13 amino acids. CDR1 and CDR2 from the germline V gene are LGHNA and YNFKEQ. The V gene lost 11 bases and the J gene lost 0 bases, with 12 bases spanning the gap. CDR3 protein: CAGGGTSTDTQYF. Here the CDR3 DNA reads TGTGCCGGAGGTGGTACTAGCACAGATACGCAGTATTTT.

This clonotype was counted once. The chain links TRBV6-8 to TRBJ2-2, with D hard to call. V was cut by 8 bases and J by 4 bases, with 11 bases left in between. Germline V gene lookup returns CDR1 MNHGY and CDR2 SAAAGT. CDR3 length: 13 amino acids. The CDR3 is CASSGSATGELFF. The CDR3 DNA is TGTGCCAGCTCCGGGTCGGCCACCGGGGAGCTGTTTTTT.

This clonotype occurred once. The chain combines TRBV6-1 with TRBJ2-1; D remains ambiguous. The V gene's germline CDR1 is MNHNS and CDR2 SASEGT. The V gene lost 4 bases and the J gene lost 7 bases, with 11 bases spanning the gap. This CDR3 has 13 residues. The CDR3 reads CASSGTMRNEQFF. The CDR3 DNA reads TGTGCCAGCAGTGGAACCATGAGGAATGAGCAGTTCTTC.

This clonotype is labeled as medium-sized. The chain employs TRBV6-1 and TRBJ2-1, with 8 bases lining up with TRBD2. J gave up 10 bases and V 5 bases, and 10 bases lay outside the gene matches. The CDR3 has 14 amino acids. CDR1 and CDR2 (germline): MNHNS, SASEGT. The CDR3 region is CASSYTQRGYEQFF. The CDR3, as DNA: TGTGCCAGCAGTTATACCCAGCGGGGGTACGAGCAGTTCTTC.

The V call is TRBV6-9, the J call TRBJ2-5; D gene ambiguous. CDR1 is MNHGY and CDR2 is SVAAGI in the germline V gene. Trimming cost V 2 bases and J 11 bases, with 18 bases left between them. The CDR3 is 14 amino acids. The CDR3 here is CASSYSGDYDEQYF. DNA of the CDR3: TGTGCCAGCAGTTATAGTGGGGATTACGATGAGCAGTACTTC.

This clonotype is medium-sized in the sample. The chain couples TRBV6-1 to TRBJ2-1; a weak D match, TRBD1 (6 bases). CDR1 and CDR2 (germline): MNHNS, SASEGT. Trimming took 7 bases from V and 10 from J, leaving 23 bases between them. The CDR3 is 15 residues long. The CDR3 coding sequence is TGTGCCAGCAAACTCCTTGGACAGAGAGACTACGAGCAGTTCTTC. Protein product: CASKLLGQRDYEQFF.

There are many counts of this clonotype. The chain has TRBV27 and TRBJ2-1; D is uncertain. Germline CDR1 is MNHEY and CDR2 is SMNVEV (reference sequence). The CDR3 spans 13 residues. Trimming removed 2 bases from V and 2 bases from J, with 4 bases in between. The CDR3 nucleotides are TGTGCCAGCAGTTTAACCCCCTACAATGAGCAGTTCTTC. Translated, it gives CASSLTPYNEQFF.

CDR3 DNA: TGTGCCAGCAGTACCACGGGAGTCAACACCGGGGAGCTGTTTTTT. Translated, it gives CASSTTGVNTGELFF. V gene TRBV27 combines with J gene TRBJ2-2; TRBD2 is a possible D gene (6 bases). CDR1 and CDR2 from the germline V gene are MNHEY and SMNVEV (reference sequence). Between the trimmed V and J ends, which lost 5 bases and 2 bases, there was a span of 12 bases. The CDR3 has 15 residues.

This clonotype is medium-sized by share. J is TRBJ2-5 and V is TRBV6-1, with TRBD1 matching 9 bases. The V gene's germline CDR1 is MNHNS and CDR2 SASEGT. The CDR3 loop spans 16 amino acids. Trimming took 0 bases from V and 1 from J; bases not matched to a gene: 3. CDR3 DNA sequence: TGTGCCAGCAGTGAAGCCCAGACAGGGGGCCAAGAGACCCAGTACTTC. It specifies CASSEAQTGGQETQYF.

The chain joins TRBV27 to TRBJ1-1; the match to TRBD1 covers 8 bases. CDR3 size: 15 residues. The germline V gene has CDR1 MNHEY and CDR2 SMNVEV (reference sequence). Germline trimming cut 5 bases from V and 3 bases from J; bases unmatched to any gene: 8. CDR3 in DNA: TGTGCCAGCAGTCTCCTGGACAGGGCGGACACTGAAGCTTTCTTT. This sequence encodes CASSLLDRADTEAFF.

This clonotype qualifies as medium-sized. V usage is TRBV27 and J usage is TRBJ2-2; 9 nucleotides line up with TRBD1. This CDR3 contains 16 residues. Germline V lookup: CDR1 MNHEY, CDR2 SMNVEV (reference sequence). Trimming at V came to 7 bases and at J to 4 bases, leaving 10 bases not matched to a gene. Here the CDR3 reads CASNTFGTGITGELFF. The CDR3 DNA sequence: TGTGCCAGCAATACTTTTGGGACAGGGATCACCGGGGAGCTGTTTTTT.

The chain employs TRBV12-3 or TRBV12-4 and TRBJ2-1; D is possibly TRBD1 or TRBD2 (6 bases each). Trimming removed 5 bases at V and 0 bases at J, with 23 bases between. The CDR3 runs 19 residues. As DNA, the CDR3 is TGTGCCAGCAGTCCCCGAGGGGGGACTTTTCTACTCTCCTACAATGAGCAGTTCTTC. As protein: CASSPRGGTFLLSYNEQFF.

The gene calls are TRBV6-4 and TRBJ2-6; D perhaps matches TRBD1 (5 bases). Trimming stripped 6 bases from V and 3 bases from J, with 9 bases between. Germline V lookup: CDR1 MRHNA, CDR2 SNTAGT. The CDR3 length is 14 residues. The CDR3 protein is CASSNRFGANVLTF. Here the CDR3 DNA reads TGTGCCAGCAGCAACAGGTTTGGGGCCAACGTCCTGACTTTC.

In its sample, this clonotype was seen once. V is TRBV27 and J is TRBJ2-1; D is perhaps TRBD1 or TRBD2 (5 bases each). The CDR3 has 15 amino acids. V was shortened by 6 bases and J by 3 bases, with 15 bases between the two germline ends. Germline CDR1 reads MNHEY; CDR2 reads SMNVEV (reference sequence). CDR3 sequence reads: CASRTFEGLYNEQFF. DNA for the CDR3: TGTGCCAGCAGGACCTTTGAGGGGCTCTACAATGAGCAGTTCTTC.

This clonotype was picked up a small number of times. The J gene is TRBJ2-1, the V gene TRBV27; D is unresolved. The germline V gene encodes CDR1 MNHEY and CDR2 SMNVEV (reference sequence). The CDR3 is 16 residues long. V lost 0 bases to trimming and J lost 6 bases, with 15 bases between them. The CDR3 region is CASSLSRDRLGNEQFF. Written as DNA, the CDR3 is TGTGCCAGCAGTTTATCGAGAGACCGTCTGGGCAATGAGCAGTTCTTC.

By proportion, this clonotype is medium-sized (0.01 to 0.1%). The chain has TRBV7-6 and TRBJ2-1; D gene unclear. The last part of the DNA fits TRBJ2-7 better; the J call may be wrong. Germline lookup yields CDR1 SGHVS and CDR2 FNYEAQ. CDR3 length: 12 amino acids. Here the CDR3 reads CASSLVSYEQYF. CDR3 DNA sequence: TGTGCCAGCAGCTTAGTTTCCTACGAGCAGTACTTC.

This clonotype was counted a few times. The rearrangement uses TRBV6-1 and TRBJ2-2; D possibly matches TRBD1 or TRBD2 (7 bases each). The V end was cut by 5 bases, the J end by 3 bases, with 13 bases between. Germline lookup yields CDR1 MNHNS and CDR2 SASEGT. The CDR3 is 15 residues long. CDR3 loop: CASSSQGGDTGELFF. The CDR3 coding sequence is TGTGCCAGCAGTTCTCAGGGGGGGGACACCGGGGAGCTGTTTTTT.

A few counts support this clonotype. This chain links TRBV11-1 with TRBJ2-1; D might be TRBD1 (5 bases). The CDR3 runs 12 residues. Germline assignment: CDR1 SGHAT and CDR2 FQDESV (reference sequence). V was pared by 5 bases and J by 10 bases, with 12 bases between. CDR3 amino acids: CASSQGVFEQFF. CDR3 nucleotide sequence: TGTGCCAGCAGCCAAGGGGTTTTCGAGCAGTTCTTC.

This clonotype ranks as medium-sized (0.01 to 0.1%). This chain joins TRBV11-2 and TRBJ2-1; tentatively, D is TRBD2 (6 bases). The germline gives CDR1 SGHAT, CDR2 FQNNGV. The V and J ends lost 1 base and 3 bases respectively, with 13 bases between them. The CDR3 is made up of 16 amino acids. The CDR3 here is CASSLAGVSYYNEQFF. CDR3 bases: TGTGCCAGCAGCTTAGCGGGGGTTAGCTACTACAATGAGCAGTTCTTC.

The genes are TRBV6-1 and TRBJ2-7; TRBD2 matches at 9 bases. The CDR3 consists of 14 residues. Per the germline V gene, CDR1 is MNHNS and CDR2 is SASEGT. V was clipped by 6 bases and J by 4 bases; unmatched bases: 7. The CDR3 sequence is CASRGRGGTYEQYF. The DNA of the CDR3 is TGTGCCAGCAGAGGGCGGGGGGGCACTTACGAGCAGTACTTC.

The chain combines TRBV6-1 with TRBJ2-7; 10 bases fit TRBD1. In germline, CDR1 is MNHNS, CDR2 SASEGT. V was clipped by 4 bases and J by 0 bases; unmatched bases: 3. The CDR3 covers 15 residues. CDR3 nucleotide sequence: TGTGCCAGCAGTGGGACAGGGGGTCCCTCCTACGAGCAGTACTTC. It encodes CASSGTGGPSYEQYF.

The chain joins TRBV6-5 to TRBJ2-1, with 8 bases that match TRBD2. This CDR3 has 16 residues. The ends lost 6 bases at V and 0 bases at J; junction bases unmatched: 7. Germline V CDR1 and CDR2: MNHEY, SVGAGI. The CDR3 nucleotides read TGTGCCAGCAGCCGGAAAAGCGGGAGCTCCTACAATGAGCAGTTCTTC. It translates to CASSRKSGSSYNEQFF.

By its share, this clonotype is medium-sized (0.01 to 0.1%). The chain couples TRBV6-1 to TRBJ2-1, with D possibly being TRBD1 (5 bases). The last part of the DNA fits TRBJ2-7 better; the J call may be wrong. CDR1 and CDR2 (germline): MNHNS, SASEGT. The CDR3 contains 13 residues. As DNA, the CDR3 is TGTGCCAGCTACAGGAACGGATACTACGAGCAGTACTTC. Amino acid sequence: CASYRNGYYEQYF.

This chain links TRBV27 with TRBJ2-3; D is ambiguous. Germline V gene data show CDR1 as MNHEY and CDR2 as SMNVEV (reference sequence). The CDR3 is made up of 13 amino acids. Trimming left V 0 bases short and J 5 bases short, with 6 bases between. The CDR3 loop is CASSLSGKDTQYF. CDR3 DNA sequence: TGTGCCAGCAGTTTATCGGGGAAAGATACGCAGTATTTT.

This chain uses TRBV6-8 with TRBJ2-5, with 12 bases identical to TRBD2. This CDR3 comprises 13 residues. Germline CDR1 MNHGY, CDR2 SAAAGT. With V trimmed by 5 bases and J by 9 bases, 4 bases remained unmatched. CDR3 loop: CASSNGLAGPQYF. The CDR3 DNA reads as TGTGCCAGCAGTAATGGACTAGCGGGACCCCAGTACTTC.

V usage is TRBV6-1 and J usage is TRBJ2-1, with D possibly matching TRBD1 (5 bases). Per germline, CDR1 MNHNS and CDR2 SASEGT. CDR3 length: 14 amino acids. Trimming took 5 bases from V and 10 from J, leaving 18 bases between them. The CDR3 nucleotides read TGTGCCAGCAGTTCCCCCCAGGGTGGCTACGAGCAGTTCTTC. It is translated as CASSSPQGGYEQFF.

The chain joins TRBV6-4 to TRBJ2-7; possible D gene TRBD2, 6 bases. The J call may not be correct, given that the DNA end is closer to TRBJ2-1. CDR1 and CDR2 (germline): MRHNA, SNTAGT. This CDR3 is built from 14 residues. The CDR3: CASSTRDSAPEQFF. CDR3 sequence (DNA): TGTGCCAGCAGTACCCGGGACTCAGCCCCTGAGCAGTTCTTC.

This clonotype is labeled as medium-sized (0.01 to 0.1%). This chain uses TRBV27 with TRBJ2-1, with TRBD2 matching over 9 bases. Trimming cost V 8 bases and J 0 bases; bases outside gene matches: 2. Germline V gene lookup returns CDR1 MNHEY and CDR2 SMNVEV (reference sequence). The CDR3 runs 14 residues. The CDR3 here is CASRSGSSYNEQFF. The CDR3, as DNA: TGTGCCAGCCGTAGCGGGAGCTCCTACAATGAGCAGTTCTTC.

This sequence joins TRBV10-1 and TRBJ2-1, with 7 bases identical to TRBD2. The CDR3 length is 16 residues. Per the germline V gene, CDR1 is WNHNN and CDR2 is SYGVQD (reference sequence). The J segment lost 2 bases and the V segment lost 0 bases, leaving 4 bases of the junction unmatched. The CDR3 region has the DNA TGCGCCAGCAGTGAGTCTCTAGCGGCTACCTACAATGAGCAGTTCTTC. Amino acid sequence: CASSESLAATYNEQFF.